A selection of T cell receptor beta chains follows, all from one sample in a study of vaccination effects on CD4 cells after COVID-19. The antigens these receptors bind are not known. This table comes from immunoSEQ multiplex PCR, and its TCRdb copy is limited to in-frame clones, with some not included. The sample records 14,000 or so clones, around three quarters being singletons. Specimen: CD4+ T cells from PBMCs cultured with SARS-CoV-2 spike peptides, collected after COVID-19 vaccination. The receptors were gathered from a human donor who received a COVID-19 vaccine. Both conserved end residues are part of each CDR3. Fields, in order: CDR3 protein, CDR3 DNA, V gene, clone size, J gene, D gene. A D gene is named only where the DNA matches it firmly. Clone size, where shown, is once, few, many, or a class for clones that have expanded.

CASSPPSRGYEQYF	TGTGCCAGCTCACCACCGTCCAGGGGCTACGAGCAGTACTTC	TRBV18	once	TRBJ2-7	-
CASLVNSGNTIYF	TGTGCCAGCCTCGTGAACTCTGGAAACACCATATATTTT	TRBV12-3/TRBV12-4	-	TRBJ1-3	-
CATSRDGQVGHEQFF	TGTGCCACCAGCAGAGATGGGCAGGTGGGGCATGAGCAGTTCTTC	TRBV15	-	TRBJ2-1	-
CASSEASSGGEQFF	TGTGCCAGCAGTGAAGCAAGTAGCGGGGGCGAGCAGTTCTTC	TRBV2	-	TRBJ2-1	TRBD2
CASSLVALNGYTF	TGTGCCAGCAGCTTAGTGGCACTCAATGGCTACACCTTC	TRBV7-2	-	TRBJ1-2	-
CASSSDRIQPQHF	TGTGCCAGCAGTTCGGACAGGATCCAGCCCCAGCATTTT	TRBV28	-	TRBJ1-5	TRBD1
CASSPGTDSNQPQHF	TGTGCCAGCAGTCCCGGGACAGATAGCAATCAGCCCCAGCATTTT	TRBV28	-	TRBJ1-5	TRBD1
CASSYGDRNTGELFF	TGTGCCAGCAGTTACGGGGACAGGAACACCGGGGAGCTGTTTTTT	TRBV6-5	once	TRBJ2-2	TRBD1
CASGQGDSYNSPLHF	TGTGCCAGTGGACAGGGGGACTCCTATAATTCACCCCTCCACTTT	TRBV5-4	-	TRBJ1-6	TRBD1
CSVRQGDLSTEAFF	TGCAGCGTGAGACAGGGGGATTTGTCGACTGAAGCTTTCTTT	TRBV29-1	few	TRBJ1-1	TRBD1
CASSSTGLSPEAFF	TGCGCCAGCAGCTCGACAGGGTTATCACCTGAAGCTTTCTTT	TRBV5-1	-	TRBJ1-1	TRBD1
CASSLGRHEQFF	TGTGCCAGCAGCCTAGGGCGCCATGAGCAGTTCTTC	TRBV7-9	-	TRBJ2-1	-
CASRAAGTYGYTF	TGTGCCAGCAGGGCGGCGGGAACCTATGGCTACACCTTC	TRBV2	few	TRBJ1-2	-
CAWADRGNSPLHF	TGTGCCTGGGCGGACAGGGGGAATTCACCCCTCCACTTT	TRBV30	-	TRBJ1-6	TRBD1
CASSPELNTEAFF	TGTGCCAGCTCACCGGAGCTGAACACTGAAGCTTTCTTT	TRBV18	few	TRBJ1-1	-
CASSPGAYLSYEQYF	TGTGCCAGCAGCCCGGGGGCCTATCTCTCCTACGAGCAGTACTTC	TRBV6-2/TRBV6-3	few	TRBJ2-7	-
CASSPLSGGGSGQPQHF	TGTGCCAGCAGCCCTCTATCGGGAGGAGGGTCCGGTCAGCCCCAGCATTTT	TRBV5-8	-	TRBJ1-5	-
CASTTLQGLRFF	TGTGCCAGCACCACCCTACAGGGTTTACGGTTCTTC	TRBV5-8	once	TRBJ2-1	-
CASSYSIAPQSTEAFF	TGTGCCAGCAGTTACAGTATAGCCCCCCAGAGCACTGAAGCTTTCTTT	TRBV6-2/TRBV6-3	-	TRBJ1-1	-
CASSSGQGAAGANVLTF	TGTGCCAGCAGTTCGGGACAGGGGGCAGCTGGGGCCAACGTCCTGACTTTC	TRBV28	-	TRBJ2-6	TRBD1
CASSPQRSMNTEAFF	TGCGCCAGCAGTCCGCAACGGTCCATGAACACTGAAGCTTTCTTT	TRBV5-1	-	TRBJ1-1	-
CASSLYGRTGNTYGYTF	TGTGCCAGCAGTTTGTATGGAAGGACAGGGAATACCTATGGCTACACCTTC	TRBV28	-	TRBJ1-2	TRBD1
CASSPGRLNTEAFF	TGTGCCAGCAGCCCCGGCAGGCTGAACACTGAAGCTTTCTTT	TRBV7-9	-	TRBJ1-1	-
CASSFTGELFF	TGTGCCAGCAGCTTCACCGGGGAGCTGTTTTTT	TRBV7-3	-	TRBJ2-2	-
CASSPGPGGYGYTF	TGTGCCAGCAGTCCGGGCCCAGGGGGCTATGGCTACACCTTC	TRBV6-5	few	TRBJ1-2	TRBD1
CASPIGLSDDEKLFF	TGTGCCAGCCCCATAGGACTGTCAGATGATGAAAAACTGTTTTTT	TRBV27	-	TRBJ1-4	-
CASSQASNTEAFF	TGTGCCAGCAGCCAAGCCTCGAACACTGAAGCTTTCTTT	TRBV3-1/TRBV3-2	-	TRBJ1-1	-
CARSLAGQGANYGYTF	TGTGCCAGAAGCTTGGCGGGACAGGGAGCTAACTATGGCTACACCTTC	TRBV5-3	-	TRBJ1-2	TRBD1
CASSASGDPPDTQYF	TGTGCCAGCAGTGCTAGCGGGGACCCCCCAGATACGCAGTATTTT	TRBV6-4	-	TRBJ2-3	TRBD2